The present T cell receptor (beta chain) was sequenced within a study of blood T cell repertoires in COVID-19. Study summary: Both acute and convalescent COVID-19 samples were obtained from the United States, Italy and Spain. T cells, B-cell-depleted T cells, or PBMCs provided the cDNA or gDNA that served as material.

The V end was cut by 0 bases, the J end by 0 bases, with 8 bases between. The V gene's germline CDR1 is KGHSY and CDR2 FQNENV. The CDR3 totals 15 residues. Original methodology: Reference gene primer amplification yielded estimated nucleated cell counts. Profiled with immunoSEQ multiplex PCR; TCRdb holds only in-frame clones, not every one. V and J calls plus clone size are reproduced from that table; the DNA served to infer D and trimming. The sample lists tens of thousands of clones, around 83% occurring once. This clone was counted a few times. This TCR derives from a human donor in a cohort sampled during active COVID-19. Sequencing was done on a sample of peripheral blood. J is TRBJ1-1 and V is TRBV16, with D possibly TRBD1 on 5 matching bases. CDR3: CASSQSAGMNTEAFF. The CDR3 DNA reads TGTGCCAGCAGCCAATCGGCAGGGATGAACACTGAAGCTTTCTTT.